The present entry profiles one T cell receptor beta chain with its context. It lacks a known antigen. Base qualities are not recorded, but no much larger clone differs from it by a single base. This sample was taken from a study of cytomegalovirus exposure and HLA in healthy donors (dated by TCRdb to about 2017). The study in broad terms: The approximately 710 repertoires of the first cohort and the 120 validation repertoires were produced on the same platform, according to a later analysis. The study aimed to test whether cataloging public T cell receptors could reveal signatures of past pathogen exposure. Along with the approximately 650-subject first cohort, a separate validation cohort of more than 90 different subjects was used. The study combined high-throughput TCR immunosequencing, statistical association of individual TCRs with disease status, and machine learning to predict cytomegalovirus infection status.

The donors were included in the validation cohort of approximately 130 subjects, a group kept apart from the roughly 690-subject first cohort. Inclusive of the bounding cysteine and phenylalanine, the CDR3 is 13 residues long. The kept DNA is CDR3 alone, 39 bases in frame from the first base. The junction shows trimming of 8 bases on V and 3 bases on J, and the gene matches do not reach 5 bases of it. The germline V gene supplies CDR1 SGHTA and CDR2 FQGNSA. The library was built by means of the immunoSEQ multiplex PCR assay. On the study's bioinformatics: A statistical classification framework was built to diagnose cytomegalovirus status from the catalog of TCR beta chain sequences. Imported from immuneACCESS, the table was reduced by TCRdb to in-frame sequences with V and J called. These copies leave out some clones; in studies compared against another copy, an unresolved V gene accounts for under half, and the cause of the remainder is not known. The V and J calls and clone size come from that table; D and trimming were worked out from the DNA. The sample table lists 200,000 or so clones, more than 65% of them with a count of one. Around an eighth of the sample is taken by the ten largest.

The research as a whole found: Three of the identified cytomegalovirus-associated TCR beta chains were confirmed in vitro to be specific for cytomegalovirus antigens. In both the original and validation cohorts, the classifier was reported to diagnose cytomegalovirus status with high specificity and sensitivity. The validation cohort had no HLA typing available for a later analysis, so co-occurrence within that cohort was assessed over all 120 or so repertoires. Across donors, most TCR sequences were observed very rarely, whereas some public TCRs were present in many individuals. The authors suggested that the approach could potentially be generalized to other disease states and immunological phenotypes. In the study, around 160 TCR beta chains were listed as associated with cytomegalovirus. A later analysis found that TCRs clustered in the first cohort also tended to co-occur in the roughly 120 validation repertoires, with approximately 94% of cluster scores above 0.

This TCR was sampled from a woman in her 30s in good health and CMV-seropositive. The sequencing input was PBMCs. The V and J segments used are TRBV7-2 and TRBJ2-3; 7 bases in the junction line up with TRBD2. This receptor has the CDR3 CASRASGTDTQYF. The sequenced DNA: TGTGCCAGCCGCGCTAGCGGAACAGATACGCAGTATTTT. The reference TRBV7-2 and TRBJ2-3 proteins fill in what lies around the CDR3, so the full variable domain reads GAGVSQSPSNKVTEKGKDVELRCDPISGHTALYWYRQSLGQGLEFLIYFQGNSAPDKSGLPSDRFSAERTGGSVSTLTIQRTQQEDSAVYLCASRASGTDTQYFGPGTRLTVL.